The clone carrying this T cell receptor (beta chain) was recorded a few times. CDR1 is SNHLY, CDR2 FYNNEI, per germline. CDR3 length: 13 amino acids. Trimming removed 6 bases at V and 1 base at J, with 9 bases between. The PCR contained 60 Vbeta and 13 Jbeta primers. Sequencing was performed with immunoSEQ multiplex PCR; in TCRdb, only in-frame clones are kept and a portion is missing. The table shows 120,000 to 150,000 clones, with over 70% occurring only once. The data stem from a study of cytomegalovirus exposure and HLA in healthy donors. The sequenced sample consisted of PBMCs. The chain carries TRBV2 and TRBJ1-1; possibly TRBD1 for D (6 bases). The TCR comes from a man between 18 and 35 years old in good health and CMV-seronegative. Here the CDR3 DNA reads TGTGCCAGCAGGGGACACCCGAACACTGAAGCTTTCTTT. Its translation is CASRGHPNTEAFF.